This TCR beta chain was profiled in a study of T cells after yellow fever vaccination. Across the whole study: Researchers used SMART-Seq v4 Ultra Low Input to prepare fractions that had low cell numbers.

This clonotype has a count of ten or more. Its antigen is unknown. TCRdb reanalysed the 5' RACE reads using MiXCR and keeps one entry per CDR3 protein. The data contain 250,000 to 400,000 distinct CDR3 sequences, over 3.5% of them singletons. General study findings and limits: Any FACS-sorted repertoire could hold abundant clonotypes that contaminate it from the bulk population.

Trimming at V came to 10 bases and at J to 0 bases, leaving 3 bases not matched to a gene. The CDR3 covers 13 residues. The sample in question was PBMCs, obtained 15 days after the yellow fever booster vaccination. The chain has TRBV12-3 or TRBV12-4 and TRBJ2-1, with 7 positions matching TRBD1. This sequence was found in a man between 18 and 35 years old who received the YFV17D yellow fever vaccine. CDR3 sequence (DNA): TGTGCCACCAGGGACAGCTCCTACAATGAGCAGTTCTTC. It codes for CATRDSSYNEQFF.